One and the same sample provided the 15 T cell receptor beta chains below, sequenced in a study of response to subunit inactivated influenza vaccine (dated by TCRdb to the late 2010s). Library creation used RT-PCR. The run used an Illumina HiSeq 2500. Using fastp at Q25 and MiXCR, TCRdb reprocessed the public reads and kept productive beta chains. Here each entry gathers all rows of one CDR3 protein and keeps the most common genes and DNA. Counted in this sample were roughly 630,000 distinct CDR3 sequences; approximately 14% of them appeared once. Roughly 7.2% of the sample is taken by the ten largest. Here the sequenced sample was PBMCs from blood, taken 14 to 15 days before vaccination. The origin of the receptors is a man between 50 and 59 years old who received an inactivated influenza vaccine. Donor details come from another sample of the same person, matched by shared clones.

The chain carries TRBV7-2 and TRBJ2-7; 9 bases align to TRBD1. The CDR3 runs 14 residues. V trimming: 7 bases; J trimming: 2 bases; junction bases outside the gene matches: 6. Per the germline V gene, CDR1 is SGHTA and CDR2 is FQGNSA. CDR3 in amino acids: CASTGDRGAYEQYF. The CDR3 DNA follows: TGTGCCAGCACCGGCGACAGGGGGGCCTACGAGCAGTACTTC.

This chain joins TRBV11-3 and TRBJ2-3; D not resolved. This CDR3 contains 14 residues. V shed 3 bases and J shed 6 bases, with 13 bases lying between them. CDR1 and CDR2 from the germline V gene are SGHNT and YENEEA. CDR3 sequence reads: CASSLSGPEDTQYF. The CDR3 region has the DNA TGTGCCAGCAGCTTGTCCGGGCCGGAGGATACGCAGTATTTT.

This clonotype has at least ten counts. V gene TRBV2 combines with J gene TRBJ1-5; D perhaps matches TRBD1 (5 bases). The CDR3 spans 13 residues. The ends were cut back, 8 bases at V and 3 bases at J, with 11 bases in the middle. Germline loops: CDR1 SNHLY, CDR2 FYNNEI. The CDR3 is CASGRGDNQPQHF. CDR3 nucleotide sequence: TGTGCCAGCGGGAGGGGTGACAATCAGCCCCAGCATTTT.

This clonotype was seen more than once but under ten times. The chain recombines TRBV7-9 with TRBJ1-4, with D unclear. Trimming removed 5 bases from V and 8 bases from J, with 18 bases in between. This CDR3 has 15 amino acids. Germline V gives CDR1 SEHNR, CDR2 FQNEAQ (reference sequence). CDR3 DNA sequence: TGTGCCAGCAGCGCCTTCCTCTCGGGCCAGGAAAAACTGTTTTTT. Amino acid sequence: CASSAFLSGQEKLFF.

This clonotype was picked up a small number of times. CDR3 protein: CASSPLAGKRRETQYF. DNA of the CDR3: TGTGCCAGCAGCCCGCTCGCCGGGAAACGAAGAGAGACCCAGTACTTC. The V and J genes are TRBV3-1 and TRBJ2-5, with D perhaps TRBD2 (5 bases). The CDR3 runs 16 residues. V lost 4 bases and J lost 4, with 19 bases in between. CDR1 LGHDT and CDR2 YNNKEL come from the germline V gene (reference sequence).

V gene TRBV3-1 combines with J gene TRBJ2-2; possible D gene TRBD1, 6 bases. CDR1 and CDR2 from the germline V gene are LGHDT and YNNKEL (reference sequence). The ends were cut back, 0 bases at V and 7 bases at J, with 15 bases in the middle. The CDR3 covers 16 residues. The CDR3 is CASSQDPGPRGGELFF. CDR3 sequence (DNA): TGTGCCAGCAGCCAAGATCCGGGCCCCAGGGGCGGGGAGCTGTTTTTT.

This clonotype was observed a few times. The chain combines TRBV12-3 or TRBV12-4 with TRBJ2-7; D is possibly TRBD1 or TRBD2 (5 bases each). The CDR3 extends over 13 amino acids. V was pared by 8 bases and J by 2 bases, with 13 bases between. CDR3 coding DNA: TGTGCCAGCGCGTCAGGGAGACCCTACGAGCAGTACTTC. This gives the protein CASASGRPYEQYF.

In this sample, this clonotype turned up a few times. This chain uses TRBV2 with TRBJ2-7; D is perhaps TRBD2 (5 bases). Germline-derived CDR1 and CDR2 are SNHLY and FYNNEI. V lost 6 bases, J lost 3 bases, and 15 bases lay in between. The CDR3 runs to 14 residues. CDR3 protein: CASRFEGSVYEQYF. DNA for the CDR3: TGTGCCAGCAGATTTGAGGGTTCGGTCTACGAGCAGTACTTC. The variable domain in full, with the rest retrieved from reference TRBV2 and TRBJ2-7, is EPEVTQTPSHQVTQMGQEVILRCVPISNHLYFYWYRQILGQKVEFLVSFYNNEISEKSEIFDDQFSVERPDGSNFTLKIRSTKLEDSAMYFCASRFEGSVYEQYFGPGTRLTVT.

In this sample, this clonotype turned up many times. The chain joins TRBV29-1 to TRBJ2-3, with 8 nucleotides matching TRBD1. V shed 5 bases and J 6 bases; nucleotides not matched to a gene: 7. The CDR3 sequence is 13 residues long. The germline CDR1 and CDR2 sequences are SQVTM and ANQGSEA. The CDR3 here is CSVNNAGGDTQYF. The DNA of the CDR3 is TGCAGCGTTAATAACGCAGGGGGCGATACGCAGTATTTT.

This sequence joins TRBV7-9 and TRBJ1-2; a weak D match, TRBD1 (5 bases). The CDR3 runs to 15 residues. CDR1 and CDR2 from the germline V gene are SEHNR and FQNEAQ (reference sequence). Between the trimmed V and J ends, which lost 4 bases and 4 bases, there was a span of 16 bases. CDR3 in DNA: TGTGCCAGCAGCTACCTTGGCAGGGAATCCTATGGCTACACCTTC. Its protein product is CASSYLGRESYGYTF.

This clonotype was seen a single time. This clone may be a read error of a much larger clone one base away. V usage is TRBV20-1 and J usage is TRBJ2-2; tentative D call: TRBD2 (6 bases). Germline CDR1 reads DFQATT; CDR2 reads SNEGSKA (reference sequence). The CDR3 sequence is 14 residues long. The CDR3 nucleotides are TGCAGTGCTACGAACCAGGGAGATGGCGGGGAGCTGGTTTTT. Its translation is CSATNQGDGGELVF.

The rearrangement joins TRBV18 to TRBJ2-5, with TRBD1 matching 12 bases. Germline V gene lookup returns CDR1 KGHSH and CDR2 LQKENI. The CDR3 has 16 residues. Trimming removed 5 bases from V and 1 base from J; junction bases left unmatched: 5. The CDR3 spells CASSWDRGRFQETQYF. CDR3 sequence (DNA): TGTGCCAGCTCATGGGACAGGGGGCGATTCCAAGAGACCCAGTACTTC.

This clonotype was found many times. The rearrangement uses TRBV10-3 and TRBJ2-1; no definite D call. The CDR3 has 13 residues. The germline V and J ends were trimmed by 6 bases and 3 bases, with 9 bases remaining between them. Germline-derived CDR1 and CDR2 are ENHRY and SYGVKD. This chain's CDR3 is CAIRNESYNEQFF. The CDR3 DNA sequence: TGTGCCATCAGGAATGAAAGCTACAATGAGCAGTTCTTC.

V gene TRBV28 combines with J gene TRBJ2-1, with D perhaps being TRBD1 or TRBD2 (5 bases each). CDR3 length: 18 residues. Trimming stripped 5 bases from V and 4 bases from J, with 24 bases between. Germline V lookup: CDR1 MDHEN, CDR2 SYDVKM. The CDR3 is CASSDRDRVQTTYNEQFF. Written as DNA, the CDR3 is TGTGCCAGCAGTGACCGGGACCGAGTACAAACGACGTACAATGAGCAGTTCTTC.

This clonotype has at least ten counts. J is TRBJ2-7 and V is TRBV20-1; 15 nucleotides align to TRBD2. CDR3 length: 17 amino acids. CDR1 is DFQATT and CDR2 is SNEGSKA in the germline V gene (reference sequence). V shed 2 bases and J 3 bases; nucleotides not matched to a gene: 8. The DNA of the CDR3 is TGCAGTGCTAGAAGCACCGGGACTAGCGGGAGGAGCTACGAGCAGTACTTC. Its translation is CSARSTGTSGRSYEQYF.